The clone carrying this T cell receptor beta chain has just a few counts. A junction end diverges from the germline sequence, so it may reflect a read error. The data belong to a study of blood T cell repertoires in COVID-19. Study-wide background: COVID-19 samples from acute and convalescent phases originated in the United States, Italy and Spain. T cells, B-cell-depleted T cells, or PBMCs provided the cDNA or gDNA that served as material.

In the original analysis: Scientists estimated how many nucleated cells there were by amplifying reference gene primers. Sequencing was performed with immunoSEQ multiplex PCR; in TCRdb, only in-frame clones are kept and a portion is missing. V and J calls and clone size are copied from that table; D and trimming were computed from the DNA. The sample records approximately 230,000 clones, approximately 90% being singletons. The CDR3 sequence is 14 residues long. Germline V gene data show CDR1 as SGHDN and CDR2 as FVKESK. Sample: peripheral blood. This TCR was sampled from a man between 25 and 39 years old who had recovered from COVID-19. The chain has TRBV14 and TRBJ1-2; 10 bases fit TRBD1. Written as DNA, the CDR3 is TGTGCCAGCAGCCACATCGACAGGGGGCAAAAAGAAGACTTC. This translates into CASSHIDRGQKEDF.